The T cell receptor beta chain under discussion was sequenced for a study of OX40 agonist ivuxolimab in advanced cancers. Trimming stripped 1 base from V and 7 bases from J, with 14 bases between. The germline V gene encodes CDR1 SGHNT and CDR2 YYREEE (reference sequence). This CDR3 is 14 amino acids long. TCRdb keeps only in-frame clones here, not all; method: immunoSEQ multiplex PCR. The repertoire holds 70,000 to 100,000 clones, with about 88% as singletons. The specimen was CD4+ or CD8+ T cells sorted from blood, collected in a trial of the OX40 agonist ivuxolimab. The clonotype was recovered from an adult with an advanced solid tumor such as melanoma, head and neck, liver or kidney cancer. The rearrangement links TRBV5-4 to TRBJ1-2; D possibly corresponds to TRBD1 (6 bases). In DNA form, the CDR3 reads TGTGCCAGCAGCTTGTTCGGGGGCGGCAGTGGCTACACCTTC. Encoded protein: CASSLFGGGSGYTF.